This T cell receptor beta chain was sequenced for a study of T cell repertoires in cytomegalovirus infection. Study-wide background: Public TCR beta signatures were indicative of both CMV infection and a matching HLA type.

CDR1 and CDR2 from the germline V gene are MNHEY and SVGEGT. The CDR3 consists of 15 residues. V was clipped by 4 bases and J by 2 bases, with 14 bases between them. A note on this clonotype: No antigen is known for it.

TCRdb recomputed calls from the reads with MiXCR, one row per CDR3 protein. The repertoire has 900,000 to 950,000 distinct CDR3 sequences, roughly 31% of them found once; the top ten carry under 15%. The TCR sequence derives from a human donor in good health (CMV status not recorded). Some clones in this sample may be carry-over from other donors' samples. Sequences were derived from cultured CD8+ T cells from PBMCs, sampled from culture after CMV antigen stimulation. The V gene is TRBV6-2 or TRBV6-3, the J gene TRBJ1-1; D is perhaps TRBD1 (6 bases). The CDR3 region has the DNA TGTGCCAGCAGTTGGGGACGGACAGTCAACACTGAAGCTTTCTTT. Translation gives CASSWGRTVNTEAFF.